The entry that follows covers one T cell receptor (beta chain) sequence. Its matching antigen is unknown. Aged roughly 6 to 90, donors were systemically healthy Caucasians from Russia. This sample is drawn from a study of blood T cells in healthy people across ages. The study's findings and limits: CMV status of donors was not determined, possibly confounding expanded clonotype changes. Researchers judged that diversity estimates from one million T cells fell short of true values. Diversity was higher, and naive CD4+ cells more numerous, in long-lived donors than in aged donors.

Through a sample-barcoded 5' primer and a J-beta primer mix, a second PCR was run for about 6 to 11 cycles. In TCRdb, the 5' RACE reads were re-called with MiXCR into one record per CDR3 protein. The table shows over 700,000 distinct CDR3 sequences, with 40% to 65% occurring only once. The sample was blood. The TCR originated in a man older than 75 in good health.

CDR3 sequence (DNA): TGCAGCGTTTTGAGAGCGGGCTATGGCTACACCTTC. It yields the protein CSVLRAGYGYTF. V gene TRBV29-1 combines with J gene TRBJ1-2; the D is unclear. Germline V gives CDR1 SQVTM, CDR2 ANQGSEA. The V end lost 5 bases, the J end lost 4 bases, and 11 bases lay between the germline ends. This CDR3 is 12 amino acids long.